This T cell receptor (beta chain) was documented in a study of cytomegalovirus exposure and HLA in healthy donors. Overall study results and limits: The study put some 160 TCR beta chains on its list as cytomegalovirus-associated.

To note about this clone: Its specificity is unknown.

The PCR was carried out with 60 Vbeta primers and 13 Jbeta primers. Libraries were prepared by immunoSEQ multiplex PCR; TCRdb keeps only in-frame clonotypes and omits some of them. Of around 92,000 clones listed, 80% are singletons. The CDR3 has 16 residues. With V trimmed by 0 bases and J by 0 bases, 2 bases remained unmatched. Germline V gene sequence: CDR1 ENHRY, CDR2 SYGVKD. Sample: PBMCs. The chain joins TRBV10-3 to TRBJ1-2; TRBD1 agrees at 9 bases. This TCR was sampled from a man aged 18-30 years in good health and CMV-seronegative. Here the CDR3 reads CAISESRTGANYGYTF. CDR3 DNA sequence: TGTGCCATCAGTGAGTCGAGGACAGGGGCTAACTATGGCTACACCTTC.